A single sample gave rise to the 2 T cell receptor beta chains below, sequenced in a study of CD8+CD57+ T cells in acquired aplastic anemia. It was patients with CD8+CD57+ cell expansion by flow cytometry who were chosen for sequencing. The use of genomic DNA as template underpinned the TCR beta VDJ and CDR3 profiling. TCRdb reprocessed the reads with MiXCR, giving one entry per CDR3 protein. The data show roughly 240,000 distinct CDR3 sequences, approximately 45% seen once. The specimen sequenced was sorted CD4+, CD8+, or CD8+CD57+ T cells (not recorded which) from PBMCs. Receptors were obtained from a human donor with aplastic anemia.

This clonotype was seen repeatedly, ten times or more. This rearrangement joins TRBV6-4 to TRBJ2-5, with TRBD1 matching over 8 bases. The CDR3 has 16 amino acids. Germline V CDR1 and CDR2: MRHNA, SNTAGT. Trimming took 6 bases from V and 2 from J; bases not matched to a gene: 11. The CDR3 sequence is CASSPPGQARQETQYF. In nucleotides, the CDR3 is TGTGCCAGCAGCCCTCCGGGACAGGCCCGGCAAGAGACCCAGTACTTC.

This clonotype was found many times. The chain couples TRBV9 to TRBJ2-1; D is ambiguous. Deletions cut 4 bases from V and 6 bases from J, with 20 bases between. Germline V gene sequence: CDR1 SGDLS, CDR2 YYNGEE. The CDR3 runs 16 residues. The CDR3 DNA reads as TGTGCCAGCAGCCTCTCCGGGCCCCAAGGCGGCAATGAGCAGTTCTTC. Protein product: CASSLSGPQGGNEQFF.